The next 9 T cell receptor beta chains were all read from a single sample in a study of T cell changes during pregnancy in multiple sclerosis. The assay was immunoSEQ multiplex PCR, and TCRdb's table has in-frame clones only and misses some. The data show about 42,000 clones, 91% seen once. Source: CD4+ T cells from peripheral blood mononuclear cells, taken after pregnancy. Receptors originate from a female donor in good health, enrolled as a control in a pregnancy study.

The chain recombines TRBV28 with TRBJ2-5, with 7 nucleotides matching TRBD1. Trimming removed 0 bases from V and 0 bases from J; junction bases left unmatched: 1. The germline V gene encodes CDR1 MDHEN and CDR2 SYDVKM. The CDR3 runs to 15 residues. CDR3 bases: TGTGCCAGCAGTTTATGGACAGGGCACCAAGAGACCCAGTACTTC. Translation: CASSLWTGHQETQYF.

This rearrangement joins TRBV2 to TRBJ1-2; D is unclear. This CDR3 comprises 13 residues. V was cut by 2 bases and J by 2 bases, with 6 bases left in between. CDR1 SNHLY and CDR2 FYNNEI come from the germline V gene. CDR3 nucleotides: TGTGCCAGCAGTGAACGCGGGAACTATGGCTACACCTTC. Residues: CASSERGNYGYTF.

This clone came up once. V gene TRBV4-1 combines with J gene TRBJ2-3; 8 bases are shared with TRBD2. The germline V gene has CDR1 MGHRA and CDR2 YSYEKL. CDR3 length: 17 residues. Trimming took 1 base from V and 7 from J; bases not matched to a gene: 13. This chain's CDR3 is CASSQGPQRGRRNTQYF. In nucleotides, the CDR3 is TGCGCCAGCAGCCAAGGGCCTCAGCGGGGGAGGAGAAATACGCAGTATTTT.

The V call is TRBV6-1, the J call TRBJ2-1; TRBD2 aligns across 11 bases. The CDR3 contains 15 residues. Looked up from germline, CDR1 is MNHNS and CDR2 is SASEGT. With 5 bases clipped from V and 4 bases from J, the junction kept 4 bases outside the gene matches. The CDR3 DNA is TGTGCCAGCAGTTCCGCTAGCGGGGGGTACAATGAGCAGTTCTTC. This gives the protein CASSSASGGYNEQFF.

The chain carries TRBV5-1 and TRBJ2-3; 9 bases are a match to TRBD2. The CDR3 runs to 18 residues. Germline trimming cut 0 bases from V and 1 base from J; bases unmatched to any gene: 9. Germline V gene data show CDR1 as SGHRS and CDR2 as YFSETQ. CDR3 amino acids: CASSLVAGERGGTDTQYF. CDR3 nucleotide sequence: TGCGCCAGCAGCTTGGTAGCAGGGGAGCGGGGGGGCACAGATACGCAGTATTTT.

The J gene is TRBJ2-7, the V gene TRBV2; possible D gene TRBD2, 6 bases. The CDR3 is 11 residues long. Germline V gives CDR1 SNHLY, CDR2 FYNNEI. Trimming left V 7 bases short and J 11 bases short, with 15 bases between. The CDR3 sequence is CASTDGGSEYF. CDR3 DNA sequence: TGTGCCAGCACCGACGGGGGATCTGAGTACTTC. Looking up the rest from reference TRBV2 and TRBJ2-7 gives the full variable domain: EPEVTQTPSHQVTQMGQEVILRCVPISNHLYFYWYRQILGQKVEFLVSFYNNEISEKSEIFDDQFSVERPDGSNFTLKIRSTKLEDSAMYFCASTDGGSEYFGPGTRLTVT.

J is TRBJ1-4 and V is TRBV5-5, with a tentative D call TRBD1 (5 bases). This CDR3 has 16 amino acids. Looked up from germline, CDR1 is SGHKS and CDR2 is YYEKEE (reference sequence). V lost 4 bases and J lost 0, with 13 bases in between. The CDR3 DNA reads as TGTGCCAGCAGCGCGGGACGTCCTGCAACTAATGAAAAACTGTTTTTT. It codes for CASSAGRPATNEKLFF.

CDR3 nucleotides: TGTGCCAGCAGTTTAGAGGGAGCGACCTACGAGCAGTACTTC. It translates to CASSLEGATYEQYF. The chain couples TRBV28 to TRBJ2-7, with a possible D match to TRBD2 (5 bases). The germline V gene encodes CDR1 MDHEN and CDR2 SYDVKM. The CDR3 loop spans 14 amino acids. V dropped 2 bases and J dropped 2 bases, with 10 bases sitting between them.

The chain is built from TRBV4-1 and TRBJ2-5; 7 bases line up with TRBD1. V trimming: 0 bases; J trimming: 2 bases; junction bases outside the gene matches: 3. Germline CDR1 reads MGHRA; CDR2 reads YSYEKL. This CDR3 comprises 15 residues. CDR3 DNA sequence: TGCGCCAGCAGCCAAGAAAGGGGGCCTCAAGAGACCCAGTACTTC. Protein product: CASSQERGPQETQYF.